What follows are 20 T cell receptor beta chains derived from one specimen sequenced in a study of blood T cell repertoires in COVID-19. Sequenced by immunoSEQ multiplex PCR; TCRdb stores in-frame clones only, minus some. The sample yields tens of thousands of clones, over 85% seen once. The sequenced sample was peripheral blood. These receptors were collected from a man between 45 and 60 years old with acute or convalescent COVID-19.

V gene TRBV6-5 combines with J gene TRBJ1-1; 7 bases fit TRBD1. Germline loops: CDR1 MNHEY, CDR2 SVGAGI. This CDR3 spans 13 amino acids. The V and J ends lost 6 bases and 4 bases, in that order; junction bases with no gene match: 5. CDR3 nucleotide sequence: TGTGCCAGCAGCCCGACAGGGACCACTGAAGCTTTCTTT. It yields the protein CASSPTGTTEAFF.

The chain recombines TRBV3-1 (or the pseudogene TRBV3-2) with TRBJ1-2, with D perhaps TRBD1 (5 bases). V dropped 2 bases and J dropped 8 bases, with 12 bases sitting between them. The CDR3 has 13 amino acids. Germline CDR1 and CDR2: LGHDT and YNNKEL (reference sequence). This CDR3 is CASSQSPGRGYTF. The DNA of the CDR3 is TGTGCCAGCAGCCAAAGTCCAGGGCGAGGCTACACCTTC.

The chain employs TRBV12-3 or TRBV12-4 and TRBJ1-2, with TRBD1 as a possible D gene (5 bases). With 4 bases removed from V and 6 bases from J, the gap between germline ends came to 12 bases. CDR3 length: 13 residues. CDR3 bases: TGTGCCAGCAGTTGGCGTCAGGGCGATGGCTACACCTTC. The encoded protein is CASSWRQGDGYTF.

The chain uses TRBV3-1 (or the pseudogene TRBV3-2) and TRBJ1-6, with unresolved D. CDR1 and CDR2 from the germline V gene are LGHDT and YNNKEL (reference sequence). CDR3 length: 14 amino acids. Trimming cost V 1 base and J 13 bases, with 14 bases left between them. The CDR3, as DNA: TGTGCCAGCAGCCAAGGTTTCGCCTTGGGCCCCCTCCACTTT. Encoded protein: CASSQGFALGPLHF.

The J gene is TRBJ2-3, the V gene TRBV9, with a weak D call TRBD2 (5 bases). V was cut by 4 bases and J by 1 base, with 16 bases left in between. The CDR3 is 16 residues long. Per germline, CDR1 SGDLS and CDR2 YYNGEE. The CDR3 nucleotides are TGTGCCAGCAGCTCGCAGCGGATCCTACGCACAGATACGCAGTATTTT. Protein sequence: CASSSQRILRTDTQYF.

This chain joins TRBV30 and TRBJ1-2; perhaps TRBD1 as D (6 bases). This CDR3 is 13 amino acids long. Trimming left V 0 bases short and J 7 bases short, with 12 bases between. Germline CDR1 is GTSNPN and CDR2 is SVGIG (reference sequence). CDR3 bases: TGTGCCTGGAGTGTAAGGGGGGGATTTGGCTACACCTTC. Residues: CAWSVRGGFGYTF.

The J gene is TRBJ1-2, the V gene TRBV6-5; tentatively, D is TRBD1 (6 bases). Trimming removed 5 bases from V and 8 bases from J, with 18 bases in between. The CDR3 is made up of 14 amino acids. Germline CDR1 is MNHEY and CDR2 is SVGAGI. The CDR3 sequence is CASSNPLGAGGYTF. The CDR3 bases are TGTGCCAGCAGTAATCCATTGGGGGCAGGAGGCTACACCTTC.

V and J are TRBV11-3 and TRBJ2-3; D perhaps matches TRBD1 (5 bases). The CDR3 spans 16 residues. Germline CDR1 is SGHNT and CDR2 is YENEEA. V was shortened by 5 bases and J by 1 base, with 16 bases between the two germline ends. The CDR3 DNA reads TGTGCCAGCAGCCTGACCCAGGGATTGGGCACAGATACGCAGTATTTT. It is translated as CASSLTQGLGTDTQYF.

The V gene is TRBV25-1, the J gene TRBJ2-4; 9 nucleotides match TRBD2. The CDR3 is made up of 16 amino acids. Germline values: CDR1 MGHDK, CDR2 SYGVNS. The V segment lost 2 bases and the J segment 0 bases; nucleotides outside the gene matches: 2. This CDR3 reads CASSEPTSGAKNIQYF. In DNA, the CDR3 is TGTGCCAGCAGTGAACCGACTAGCGGAGCCAAAAACATTCAGTACTTC.

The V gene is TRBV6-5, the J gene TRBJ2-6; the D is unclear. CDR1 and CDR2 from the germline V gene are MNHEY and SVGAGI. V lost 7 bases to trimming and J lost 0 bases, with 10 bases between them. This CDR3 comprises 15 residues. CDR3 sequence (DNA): TGTGCCAGCACCTACAGCAACTCTGGGGCCAACGTCCTGACTTTC. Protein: CASTYSNSGANVLTF.

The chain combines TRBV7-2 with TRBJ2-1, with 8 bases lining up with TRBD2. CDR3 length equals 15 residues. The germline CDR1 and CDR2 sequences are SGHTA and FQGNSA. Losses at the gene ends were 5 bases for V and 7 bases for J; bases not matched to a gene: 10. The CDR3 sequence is CASSTSAGGGNEQFF. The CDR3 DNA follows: TGTGCCAGCAGCACCTCGGCGGGGGGTGGAAATGAGCAGTTCTTC.

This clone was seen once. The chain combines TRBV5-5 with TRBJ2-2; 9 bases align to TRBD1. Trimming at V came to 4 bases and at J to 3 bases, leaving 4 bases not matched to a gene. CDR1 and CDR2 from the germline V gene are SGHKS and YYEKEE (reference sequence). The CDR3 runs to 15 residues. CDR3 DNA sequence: TGTGCCAGCAGCCCTGGACAGGGGCACACCGGGGAGCTGTTTTTT. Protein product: CASSPGQGHTGELFF.

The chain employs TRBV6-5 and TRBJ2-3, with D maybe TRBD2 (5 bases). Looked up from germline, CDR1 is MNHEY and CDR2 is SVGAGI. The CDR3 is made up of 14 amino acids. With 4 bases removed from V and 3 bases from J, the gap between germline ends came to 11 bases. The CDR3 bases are TGTGCCAGCAGTTCCGTGGGAGTGACAGATACGCAGTATTTT. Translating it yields CASSSVGVTDTQYF.

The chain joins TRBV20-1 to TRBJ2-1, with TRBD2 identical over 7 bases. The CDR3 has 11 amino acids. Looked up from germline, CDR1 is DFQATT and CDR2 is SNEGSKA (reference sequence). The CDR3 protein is CGLADYNEQFF. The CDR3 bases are TGCGGGCTAGCGGATTACAATGAGCAGTTCTTC.

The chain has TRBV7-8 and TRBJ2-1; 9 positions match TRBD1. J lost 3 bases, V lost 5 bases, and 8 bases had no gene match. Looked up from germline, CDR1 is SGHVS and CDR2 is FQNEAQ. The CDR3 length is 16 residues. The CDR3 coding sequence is TGTGCCAGCAGCCTGGGACAGGGTGATTACTACAATGAGCAGTTCTTC. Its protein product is CASSLGQGDYYNEQFF.

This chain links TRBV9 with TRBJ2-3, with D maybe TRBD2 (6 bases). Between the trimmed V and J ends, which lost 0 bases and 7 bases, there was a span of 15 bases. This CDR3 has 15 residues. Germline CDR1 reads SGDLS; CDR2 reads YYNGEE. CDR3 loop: CASSVVSGRGYTQYF. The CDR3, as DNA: TGTGCCAGCAGCGTAGTTTCAGGCCGGGGGTATACGCAGTATTTT.

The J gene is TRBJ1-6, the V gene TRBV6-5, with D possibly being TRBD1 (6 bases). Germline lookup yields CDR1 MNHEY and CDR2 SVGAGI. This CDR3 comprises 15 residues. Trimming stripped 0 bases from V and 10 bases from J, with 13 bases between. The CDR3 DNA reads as TGTGCCAGCAGTTACTCTAAACAGGGTGGATCACCCCTCCACTTT. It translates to CASSYSKQGGSPLHF.

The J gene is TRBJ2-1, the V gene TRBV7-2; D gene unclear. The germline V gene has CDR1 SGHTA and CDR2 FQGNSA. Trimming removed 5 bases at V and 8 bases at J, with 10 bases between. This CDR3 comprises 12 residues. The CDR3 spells CASSPTRHEQFF. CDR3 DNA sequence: TGTGCCAGCAGCCCCACCAGGCATGAGCAGTTCTTC.

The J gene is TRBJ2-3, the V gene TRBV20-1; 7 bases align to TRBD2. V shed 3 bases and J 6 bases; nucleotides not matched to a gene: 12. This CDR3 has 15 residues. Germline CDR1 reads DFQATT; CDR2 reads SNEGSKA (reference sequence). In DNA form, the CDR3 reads TGCAGTGCTAGTACCGTTAGCGGGCGATCGGATACGCAGTATTTT. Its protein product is CSASTVSGRSDTQYF.

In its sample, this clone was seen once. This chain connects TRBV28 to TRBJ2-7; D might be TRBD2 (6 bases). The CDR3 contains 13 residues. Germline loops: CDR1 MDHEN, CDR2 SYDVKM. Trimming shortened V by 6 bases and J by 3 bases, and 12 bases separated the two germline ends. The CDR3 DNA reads TGTGCCAGCAGGCCGGGACTGAACTACGAGCAGTACTTC. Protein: CASRPGLNYEQYF.